The 5 T cell receptor beta chains below come from one sample, sequenced in a study of T cells after posttransplantation cyclophosphamide. This table comes from immunoSEQ multiplex PCR, and its TCRdb copy is limited to in-frame clones, with some not included. This sample includes more than 4,500 clones with no singletons; its ten biggest clones take up roughly 25%. Busulfan-fludarabine conditioning, marrow transplant, and cyclophosphamide on days +3 and +4 were administered. This specimen consisted of PBMCs, obtained roughly 380 days after allogeneic stem cell transplant with posttransplant cyclophosphamide. All receptors derive from a male patient aged 55 to 69 who received an allogeneic stem cell transplant from a related donor, was CMV-positive, and had acute GVHD only. The graft donor may account for some of the T cells.

This clone showed up many times. CDR3 sequence (DNA): TGTGCCAGCTCACCGACAGGGTCAAAACGAGGGCAGTACTTC. This gives the protein CASSPTGSKRGQYF. J is TRBJ2-7 and V is TRBV18; 7 positions match TRBD1. V trimming: 3 bases; J trimming: 9 bases; junction bases outside the gene matches: 11. This CDR3 region has 14 residues. Per the germline V gene, CDR1 is KGHSH and CDR2 is LQKENI.

This clone occurred many times. This sequence joins TRBV30 and TRBJ2-2, with TRBD2 as a possible D gene (5 bases). Trimming removed 4 bases from V and 3 bases from J, with 18 bases in between. CDR1 is GTSNPN, CDR2 SVGIG, per germline (reference sequence). CDR3 length: 16 residues. The CDR3 reads CAWITHRSGDTGELFF. The CDR3 nucleotides are TGTGCCTGGATTACCCATAGAAGCGGAGACACCGGGGAGCTGTTTTTT.

In this sample, this clone turned up many times. The V gene is TRBV5-4, the J gene TRBJ2-2; unclear D gene. V lost 0 bases to trimming and J lost 1 base, with 16 bases between them. CDR3 size: 18 residues. The germline V gene has CDR1 SGHNT and CDR2 YYREEE (reference sequence). The CDR3: CASSLGLTANQNTGELFF. In DNA, the CDR3 is TGTGCCAGCAGCTTGGGCTTAACAGCCAATCAGAACACCGGGGAGCTGTTTTTT. The whole variable domain, remainder taken from reference TRBV5-4 and TRBJ2-2, is ETGVTQSPTHLIKTRGQQVTLRCSSQSGHNTVSWYQQALGQGPQFIFQYYREEENGRGNFPPRFSGLQFPNYSSELNVNALELDDSALYLCASSLGLTANQNTGELFFGEGSRLTVL.

V gene TRBV11-2 combines with J gene TRBJ2-5; D possibly corresponds to TRBD2 (6 bases). CDR3 size: 18 residues. The V end lost 5 bases, the J end lost 4 bases, and 26 bases lay between the germline ends. Germline V CDR1 and CDR2: SGHAT, FQNNGV. The CDR3 sequence is CASSPPKAGPLGGETQYF. CDR3 coding DNA: TGTGCCAGCAGCCCACCAAAGGCGGGGCCCCTGGGAGGAGAGACCCAGTACTTC.

The sample holds many counts of this clone. V is TRBV2 and J is TRBJ2-2; 7 nucleotides agree with TRBD1. Unmatched junction bases numbered 4, after V lost 6 bases and J lost 6 bases. The CDR3 covers 13 residues. Germline CDR1 SNHLY, CDR2 FYNNEI. CDR3 nucleotide sequence: TGTGCCAGCAGAGGGACAGCTCCCGGGGAGCTGTTTTTT. Residues: CASRGTAPGELFF.